Reported below is one TCR beta chain. What it recognizes is unknown. The data were obtained in a study of CD8 T cells in ankylosing spondylitis. TCRdb ran MiXCR on the 5' RACE reads and lists one entry per CDR3 protein. The sample carries about 230,000 distinct CDR3 sequences, roughly 8.2% recorded once. V gave up 7 bases and J gave up 9 bases; unmatched junction bases: 8. CDR3 size: 13 residues. In germline, CDR1 is SGHTS, CDR2 YDEGEE. Study-level results: Ankylosing spondylitis blood seemed to carry a telltale TCR beta motif made of fewer than 10 highly homologous variants. Disease-associated clones were reportedly significantly overrepresented in matched ankylosing spondylitis synovial fluid.

Input material: blood, either unsorted or a sorted T cell fraction (not recorded which). V gene TRBV5-8 combines with J gene TRBJ2-1; 9 bases align to TRBD2. The clonotype originates from a female donor with ankylosing spondylitis or in good health (not recorded which). The CDR3 sequence: CASRLAVDGEQFF. Here the CDR3 DNA reads TGTGCCAGCCGACTAGCGGTGGACGGTGAGCAGTTCTTC.